The clone carrying this TCR beta chain has more than one count but fewer than ten. These data belong to a study of T cells after yellow fever vaccination. TCRdb independently ran MiXCR on the 5' RACE reads; one entry per CDR3 protein. The table lists under 200,000 distinct CDR3 sequences, under 7.5% of them singletons, with roughly 2.5% in the top ten. The germline V and J ends were trimmed by 5 bases and 1 base, with 15 bases remaining between them. This CDR3 spans 16 amino acids. Germline CDR1 KGHSH, CDR2 LQKENI. The sample consisted of CD4+ T cells sorted from PBMCs, taken 5 days after the first yellow fever vaccination. This clonotype was obtained from a man between 18 and 35 years old who received the YFV17D yellow fever vaccine. The gene calls are TRBV18 and TRBJ2-4; tentative D call: TRBD2 (6 bases). The CDR3: CASSSFGGAAKNIQYF. In DNA, the CDR3 is TGTGCCAGCTCATCATTTGGAGGGGCGGCCAAAAACATTCAGTACTTC.